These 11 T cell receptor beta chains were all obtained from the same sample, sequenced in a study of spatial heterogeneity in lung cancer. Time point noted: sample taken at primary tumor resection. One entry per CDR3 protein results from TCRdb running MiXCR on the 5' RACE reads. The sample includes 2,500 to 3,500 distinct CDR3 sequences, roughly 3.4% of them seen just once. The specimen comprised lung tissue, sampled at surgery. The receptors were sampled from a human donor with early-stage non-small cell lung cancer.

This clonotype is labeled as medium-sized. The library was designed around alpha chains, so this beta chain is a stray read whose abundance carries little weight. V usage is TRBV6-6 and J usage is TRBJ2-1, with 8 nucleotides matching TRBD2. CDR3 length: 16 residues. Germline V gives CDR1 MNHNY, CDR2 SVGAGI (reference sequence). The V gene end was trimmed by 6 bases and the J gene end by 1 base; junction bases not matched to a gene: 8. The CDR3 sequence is CASRRAGDLSYNEQFF. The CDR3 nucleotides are TGTGCCAGCAGACGAGCGGGGGACCTTTCCTACAATGAGCAGTTCTTC.

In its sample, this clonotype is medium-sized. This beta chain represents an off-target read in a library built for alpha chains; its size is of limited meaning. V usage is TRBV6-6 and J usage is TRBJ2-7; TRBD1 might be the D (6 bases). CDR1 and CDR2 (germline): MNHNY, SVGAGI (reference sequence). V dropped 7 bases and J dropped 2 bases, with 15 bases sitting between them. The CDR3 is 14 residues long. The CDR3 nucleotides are TGTGCCAGCACCGAACGACAGGCCCCCTACGAGCAGTACTTC. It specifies CASTERQAPYEQYF.

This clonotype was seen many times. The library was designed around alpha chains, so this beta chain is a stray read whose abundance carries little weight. The CDR3 here is CASSVRGTHQETQYF. The CDR3 DNA reads TGTGCCAGCAGCGTTCGGGGGACGCACCAAGAGACCCAGTACTTC. The chain recombines TRBV9 with TRBJ2-5; D possibly corresponds to TRBD2 (6 bases). With 2 bases removed from V and 0 bases from J, the gap between germline ends came to 11 bases. The CDR3 covers 15 residues. CDR1 SGDLS and CDR2 YYNGEE come from the germline V gene.

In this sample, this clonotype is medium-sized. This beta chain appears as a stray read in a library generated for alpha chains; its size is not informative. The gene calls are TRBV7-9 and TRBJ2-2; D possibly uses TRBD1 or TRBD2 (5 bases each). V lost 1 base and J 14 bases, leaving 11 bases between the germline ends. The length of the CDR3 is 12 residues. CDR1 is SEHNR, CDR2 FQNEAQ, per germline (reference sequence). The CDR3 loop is CASSLGGPLLFF. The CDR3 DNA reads TGTGCCAGCAGCTTAGGGGGACCTCTACTGTTTTTT.

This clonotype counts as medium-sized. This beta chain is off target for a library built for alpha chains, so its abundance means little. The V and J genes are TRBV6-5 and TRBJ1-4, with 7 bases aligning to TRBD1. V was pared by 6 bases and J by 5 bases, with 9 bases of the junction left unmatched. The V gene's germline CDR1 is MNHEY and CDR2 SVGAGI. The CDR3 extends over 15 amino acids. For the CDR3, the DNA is TGTGCCAGCAGAAACTCCGGGACAGCGAATGAAAAACTGTTTTTT. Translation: CASRNSGTANEKLFF.

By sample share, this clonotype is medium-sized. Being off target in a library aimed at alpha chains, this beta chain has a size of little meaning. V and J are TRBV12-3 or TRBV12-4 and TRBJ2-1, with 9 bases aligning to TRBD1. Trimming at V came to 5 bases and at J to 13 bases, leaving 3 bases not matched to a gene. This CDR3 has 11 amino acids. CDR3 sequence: CASSKTGGQFF. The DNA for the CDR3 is TGTGCCAGCAGTAAGACAGGGGGTCAGTTCTTC.

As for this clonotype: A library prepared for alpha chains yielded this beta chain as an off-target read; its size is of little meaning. The CDR3 spells CASSQVFRASGGADTQYF. CDR3 sequence (DNA): TGCGCCAGCAGCCAAGTTTTTAGGGCTAGCGGGGGAGCAGATACGCAGTATTTT. V usage is TRBV4-3 and J usage is TRBJ2-3; 10 bases are a match to TRBD2. Germline lookup yields CDR1 LGHNA and CDR2 YSLEER. Trimming took 1 base from V and 4 from J; bases not matched to a gene: 11. The CDR3 contains 18 residues.

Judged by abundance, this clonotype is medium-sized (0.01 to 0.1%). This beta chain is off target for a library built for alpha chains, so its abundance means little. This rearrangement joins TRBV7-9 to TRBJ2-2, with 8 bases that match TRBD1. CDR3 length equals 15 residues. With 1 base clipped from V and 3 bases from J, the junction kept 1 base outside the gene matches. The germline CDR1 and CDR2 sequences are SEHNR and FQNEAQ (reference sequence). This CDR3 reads CASSLGGQDTGELFF. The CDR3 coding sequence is TGTGCCAGCAGCTTAGGGGGACAGGACACCGGGGAGCTGTTTTTT.

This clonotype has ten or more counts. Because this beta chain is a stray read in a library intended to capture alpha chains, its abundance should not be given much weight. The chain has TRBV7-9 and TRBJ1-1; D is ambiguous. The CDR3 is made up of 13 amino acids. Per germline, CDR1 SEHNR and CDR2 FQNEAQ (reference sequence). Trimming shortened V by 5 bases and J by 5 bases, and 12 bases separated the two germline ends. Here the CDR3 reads CASSPNVWTEAFF. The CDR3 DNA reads TGTGCCAGCAGCCCGAATGTATGGACTGAAGCTTTCTTT.

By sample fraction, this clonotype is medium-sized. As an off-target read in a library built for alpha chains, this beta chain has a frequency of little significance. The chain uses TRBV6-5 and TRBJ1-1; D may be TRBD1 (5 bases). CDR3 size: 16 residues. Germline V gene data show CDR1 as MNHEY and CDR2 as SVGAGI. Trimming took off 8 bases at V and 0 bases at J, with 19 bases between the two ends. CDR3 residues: CASFKRVGGVNTEAFF. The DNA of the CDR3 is TGTGCCAGCTTTAAGAGAGTGGGAGGGGTGAACACTGAAGCTTTCTTT.

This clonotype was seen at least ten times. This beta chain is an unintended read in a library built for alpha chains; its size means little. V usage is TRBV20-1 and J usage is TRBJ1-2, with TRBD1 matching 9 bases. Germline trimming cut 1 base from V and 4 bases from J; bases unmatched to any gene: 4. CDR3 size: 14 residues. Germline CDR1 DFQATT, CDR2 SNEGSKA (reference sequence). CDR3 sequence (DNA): TGCAGTGCTAGAGCCCAGGGACAGGGCTATGGCTACACCTTC. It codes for CSARAQGQGYGYTF.